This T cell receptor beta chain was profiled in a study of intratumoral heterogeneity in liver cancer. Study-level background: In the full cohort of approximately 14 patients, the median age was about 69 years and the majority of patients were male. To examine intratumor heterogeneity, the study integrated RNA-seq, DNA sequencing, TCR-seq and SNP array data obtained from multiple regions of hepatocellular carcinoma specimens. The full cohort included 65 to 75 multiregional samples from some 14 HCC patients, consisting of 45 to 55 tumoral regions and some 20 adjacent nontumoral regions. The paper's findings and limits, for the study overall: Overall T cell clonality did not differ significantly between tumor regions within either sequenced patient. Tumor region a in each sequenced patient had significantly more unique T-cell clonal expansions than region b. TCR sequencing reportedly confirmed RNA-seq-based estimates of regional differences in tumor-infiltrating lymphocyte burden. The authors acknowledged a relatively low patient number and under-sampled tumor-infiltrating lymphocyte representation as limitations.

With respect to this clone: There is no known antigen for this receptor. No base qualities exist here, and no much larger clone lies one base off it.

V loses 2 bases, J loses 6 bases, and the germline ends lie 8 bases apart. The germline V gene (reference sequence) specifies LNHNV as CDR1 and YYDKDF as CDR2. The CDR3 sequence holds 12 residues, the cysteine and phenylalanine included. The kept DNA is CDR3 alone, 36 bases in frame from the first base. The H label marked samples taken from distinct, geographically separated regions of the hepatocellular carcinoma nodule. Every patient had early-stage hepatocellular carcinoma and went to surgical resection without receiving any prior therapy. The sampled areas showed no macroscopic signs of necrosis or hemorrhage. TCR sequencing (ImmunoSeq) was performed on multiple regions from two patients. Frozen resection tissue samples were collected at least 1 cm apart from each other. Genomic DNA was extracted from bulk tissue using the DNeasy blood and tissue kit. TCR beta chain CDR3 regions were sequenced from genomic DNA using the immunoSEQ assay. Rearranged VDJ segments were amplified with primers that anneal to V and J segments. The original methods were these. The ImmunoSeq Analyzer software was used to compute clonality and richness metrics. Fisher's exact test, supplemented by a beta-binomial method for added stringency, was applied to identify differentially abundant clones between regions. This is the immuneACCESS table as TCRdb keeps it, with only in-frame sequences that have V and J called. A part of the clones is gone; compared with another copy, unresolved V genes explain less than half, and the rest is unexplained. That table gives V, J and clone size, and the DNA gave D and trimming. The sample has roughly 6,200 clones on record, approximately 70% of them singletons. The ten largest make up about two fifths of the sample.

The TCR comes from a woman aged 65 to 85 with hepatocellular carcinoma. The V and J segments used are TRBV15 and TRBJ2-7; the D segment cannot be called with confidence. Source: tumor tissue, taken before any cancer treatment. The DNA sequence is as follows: TGTGCCACCAGCAGATCTTATAGCGAGCAGTACTTC. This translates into CATSRSYSEQYF.